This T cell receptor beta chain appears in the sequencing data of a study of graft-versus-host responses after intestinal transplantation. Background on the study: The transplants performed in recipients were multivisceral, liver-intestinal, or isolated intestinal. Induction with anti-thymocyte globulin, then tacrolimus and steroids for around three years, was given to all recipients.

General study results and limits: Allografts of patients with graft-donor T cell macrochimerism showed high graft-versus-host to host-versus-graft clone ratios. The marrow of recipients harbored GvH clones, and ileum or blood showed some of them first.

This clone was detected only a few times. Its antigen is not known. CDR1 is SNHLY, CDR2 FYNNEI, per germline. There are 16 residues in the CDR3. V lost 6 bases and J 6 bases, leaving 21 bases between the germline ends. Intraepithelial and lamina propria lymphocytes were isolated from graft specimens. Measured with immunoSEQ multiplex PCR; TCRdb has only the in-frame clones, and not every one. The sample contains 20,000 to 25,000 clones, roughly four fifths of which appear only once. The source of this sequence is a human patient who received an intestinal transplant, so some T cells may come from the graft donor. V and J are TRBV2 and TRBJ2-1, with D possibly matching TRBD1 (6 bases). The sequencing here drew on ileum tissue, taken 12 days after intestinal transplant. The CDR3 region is CASRRDAGARGNEQFF. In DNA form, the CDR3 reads TGTGCCAGCAGGAGGGACGCAGGGGCCCGGGGCAATGAGCAGTTCTTC. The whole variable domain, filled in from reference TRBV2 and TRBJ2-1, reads EPEVTQTPSHQVTQMGQEVILRCVPISNHLYFYWYRQILGQKVEFLVSFYNNEISEKSEIFDDQFSVERPDGSNFTLKIRSTKLEDSAMYFCASRRDAGARGNEQFFGPGTRLTVL.